This T cell receptor beta chain was observed in a study of neurological immune-mediated disorders. Background on the study: Of the 34 patients who had multiple sclerosis, around 31 had the relapsing-remitting form and 3 had the secondary progressive form. Overall study results and limits: No expanded-clone CDR3 amino acid sequence recurred across subjects, suggesting private TCR-beta repertoires. The multiple sclerosis repertoire cluster had no clinical or MRI feature associated with it.

The table lists this clonotype with many counts. The antigen remains undetermined. Trimming shortened V by 0 bases and J by 5 bases, and 10 bases separated the two germline ends. The germline CDR1 and CDR2 sequences are SEHNR and FQNEAQ (reference sequence). The length of the CDR3 is 14 residues. As for the cDNA, it was generated by 5'RACE with 10-nucleotide random UMIs. MiXCR, applied by TCRdb to the 5' RACE reads, yields one record per CDR3 protein. The table has under 75,000 distinct CDR3 sequences, roughly 5.6% seen once. The chain employs TRBV7-9 and TRBJ1-1; D ambiguous. The clonotype was recovered from a human donor with multiple sclerosis. The donor label of this sample is uncertain. The sequenced sample consisted of PBMCs. DNA of the CDR3: TGTGCCAGCAGCTTAGCTGGTCGGAGTACTGAAGCTTTCTTT. This codes for CASSLAGRSTEAFF.